The 2 T cell receptor beta chains reported below all come from one sample, sequenced in a study of T cell responses to AZD1222 COVID-19 vaccine. TCRdb keeps only in-frame clones here, not all; method: immunoSEQ multiplex PCR. The sample has over 100,000 clones, approximately 90% seen once; the top ten hold 5.2%. The sample in question was peripheral blood, obtained on day 0 of AZD1222 vaccination. Receptors originate from an adult in good health.

This chain links TRBV7-2 with TRBJ2-3, with 14 bases that match TRBD2. This CDR3 contains 15 residues. V lost 8 bases to trimming and J lost 6 bases; unmatched junction nucleotides: 7. Germline V gene sequence: CDR1 SGHTA, CDR2 FQGNSA. CDR3: CASARLAGGPDTQYF. In DNA form, the CDR3 reads TGTGCCAGCGCCCGACTAGCGGGAGGGCCGGATACGCAGTATTTT.

This CDR3 reads CASSLVGRGSFSGANVLTF. The DNA of the CDR3 is TGTGCCAGCAGCTTGGTGGGCAGGGGGTCGTTCTCTGGGGCCAACGTCCTGACTTTC. This chain uses TRBV5-4 with TRBJ2-6, with 7 bases that match TRBD1. Germline-derived CDR1 and CDR2 are SGHNT and YYREEE (reference sequence). This CDR3 comprises 19 residues. With 0 bases clipped from V and 0 bases from J, the junction kept 9 bases outside the gene matches.